Each of the 12 T cell receptor beta chains below was sequenced from the same sample in a study of shared clonotypes between healthy human individuals. Measured with immunoSEQ multiplex PCR; TCRdb has only the in-frame clones, and not every one. The table records under 1,900,000 clones, just under 99% of them present only once. Input material: naive CD4+ T cells sorted from blood. As to subset: CD45RA+ positively selected. The receptors stem from a man younger than 45 in good health.

Concerning this clone: One end of the junction varies from germline; a read error may be responsible. This rearrangement joins TRBV10-3 to TRBJ1-4; the match to TRBD1 covers 9 bases. Germline CDR1 ENHRY, CDR2 SYGVKD. CDR3 size: 11 residues. The CDR3 is CAISEGDRVTF. DNA of the CDR3: TGTGCCATCAGTGAAGGGGACAGGGTAACTTTT.

The V call is TRBV5-1, the J call TRBJ2-7; 13 bases fit TRBD2. Germline V lookup: CDR1 SGHRS, CDR2 YFSETQ. The CDR3 sequence is 15 residues long. J gave up 3 bases and V 5 bases, and 5 bases lay outside the gene matches. This CDR3 reads CASSIGTSGNYEQYF. Written as DNA, the CDR3 is TGCGCCAGCAGTATAGGGACTAGCGGGAACTACGAGCAGTACTTC. Supplemented by reference TRBV5-1 and TRBJ2-7, the full variable domain reads KAGVTQTPRYLIKTRGQQVTLSCSPISGHRSVSWYQQTPGQGLQFLFEYFSETQRNKGNFPGRFSGRQFSNSRSEMNVSTLELGDSALYLCASSIGTSGNYEQYFGPGTRLTVT.

The chain employs TRBV7-2 and TRBJ1-2; D might be TRBD1 (5 bases). Germline V gene lookup returns CDR1 SGHTA and CDR2 FQGNSA. This CDR3 has 15 residues. Trimming took off 1 base at V and 5 bases at J, with 14 bases between the two ends. DNA of the CDR3: TGTGCCAGCAGCTTAGTGGGGTGGGACGTATATGGCTACACCTTC. Translating gives CASSLVGWDVYGYTF.

This chain connects TRBV5-1 to TRBJ2-2; perhaps TRBD2 as D (5 bases). This CDR3 region has 14 residues. The V gene's germline CDR1 is SGHRS and CDR2 YFSETQ. Trimming shortened V by 4 bases and J by 4 bases, and 11 bases separated the two germline ends. CDR3 sequence (DNA): TGCGCCAGCAGCGAGAGGGTTGGCACCGGGGAGCTGTTTTTT. Translation gives CASSERVGTGELFF.

The chain uses TRBV10-3 and TRBJ1-3, with 7 bases identical to TRBD1. CDR3 length equals 17 residues. V was clipped by 2 bases and J by 4 bases; unmatched bases: 11. Germline-derived CDR1 and CDR2 are ENHRY and SYGVKD. CDR3 DNA: TGTGCCATCAGTGAGCCAGGGGGGCGCCCGAAAGGAAACACCATATATTTT. It is translated as CAISEPGGRPKGNTIYF.

The chain has TRBV9 and TRBJ1-2; 7 bases line up with TRBD1. The junction had 4 bases not matched to a gene; V was cut back by 2 bases and J by 0 bases. The CDR3 length is 15 residues. Germline V CDR1 and CDR2: SGDLS, YYNGEE. The CDR3 here is CASSVPGTANYGYTF. The CDR3 DNA follows: TGTGCCAGCAGCGTCCCCGGGACAGCTAACTATGGCTACACCTTC.

The chain employs TRBV25-1 and TRBJ1-1; a possible D gene is TRBD1 (6 bases). V was trimmed by 0 bases and J by 5 bases, leaving 13 bases between them. Germline assignment: CDR1 MGHDK and CDR2 SYGVNS. The CDR3 spans 15 residues. The CDR3 protein is CASSEYAVRGTEAFF. The CDR3 DNA follows: TGTGCCAGCAGTGAATACGCCGTCAGGGGAACTGAAGCTTTCTTT. Looking up the rest from reference TRBV25-1 and TRBJ1-1 gives the full variable domain: EADIYQTPRYLVIGTGKKITLECSQTMGHDKMYWYQQDPGMELHLIHYSYGVNSTEKGDLSSESTVSRIRTEHFPLTLESARPSHTSQYLCASSEYAVRGTEAFFGQGTRLTVV.

Details on this clone: This sample includes further DNA sequences coding for the same CDR3. V is TRBV11-2 and J is TRBJ2-7; the D is unclear. The V end lost 3 bases, the J end lost 4 bases, and 7 bases lay between the germline ends. There are 12 residues in the CDR3. Germline CDR1 is SGHAT and CDR2 is FQNNGV. The CDR3 sequence: CASSLSGYEQYF. The CDR3 nucleotides read TGTGCCAGCAGCTTGTCGGGTTACGAGCAGTACTTC.

V gene TRBV6-5 combines with J gene TRBJ1-1, with D possibly matching TRBD1 (6 bases). Trimming pared 6 bases from V and 2 bases from J, leaving 16 bases between. Germline V gene sequence: CDR1 MNHEY, CDR2 SVGAGI. This CDR3 comprises 15 residues. The CDR3 nucleotides are TGTGCCAGCAGACGTTACAGGGTCGGAAACACTGAAGCTTTCTTT. This encodes CASRRYRVGNTEAFF.

The genes are TRBV4-3 and TRBJ1-1; unclear D gene. This CDR3 spans 15 amino acids. Germline V gene data show CDR1 as LGHNA and CDR2 as YSLEER. The V end lost 0 bases, the J end lost 0 bases, and 8 bases lay between the germline ends. CDR3 nucleotide sequence: TGCGCCAGCAGCCAAGAGGGGTTACTGAACACTGAAGCTTTCTTT. Protein product: CASSQEGLLNTEAFF.

This sequence joins TRBV5-4 and TRBJ1-1, with TRBD1 matching over 8 bases. The V and J ends lost 4 bases and 5 bases, in that order; junction bases with no gene match: 10. The CDR3 is 15 residues long. Germline-derived CDR1 and CDR2 are SGHNT and YYREEE (reference sequence). In DNA, the CDR3 is TGTGCCAGCAGCGCAAGACAGGGGAGGAGGACTGAAGCTTTCTTT. Its translation is CASSARQGRRTEAFF.

The chain has TRBV4-3 and TRBJ1-1; the D is unclear. V lost 0 bases to trimming and J lost 0 bases, with 8 bases between them. This CDR3 comprises 15 residues. Germline lookup yields CDR1 LGHNA and CDR2 YSLEER. CDR3 coding DNA: TGCGCCAGCAGCCAAGACCCCCACATGAACACTGAAGCTTTCTTT. Amino acids: CASSQDPHMNTEAFF.